This entry is about one TCR beta chain. This receptor's antigen is unknown. No quality values exist for individual bases; no much larger clone is one base distant. The data derive from a study of blood T cell repertoires in COVID-19 (dated by TCRdb to 2018 to 2020). About the full investigation: The collaborator samples originated in the United States, Italy and Spain and spanned the acute and convalescent phases of COVID-19. The material from the prospective study consisted of cDNA or gDNA derived from T cells, B-cell-depleted T cells, or PBMCs. Subjects who had been exposed to COVID-19, were actively infected with it, or had recovered from it provided the deeply sampled blood TCRbeta repertoires that made up the dataset. The repertoires were released in a freely available public database intended as a resource for research on the immune response to SARS-CoV-2. The samples were drawn from the first 160 participants of the ongoing ImmuneRACE study and from over a thousand subjects provided by 6 global collaborators. Sample metadata almost always included a de-identified subject ID, COVID-19 status, age in years and sex. Where available, HLA class I and class II types were obtained from metadata supplied by the sample provider rather than from assay-based typing. General study outcomes and caveats: The amount of clinical and demographic metadata varied by source and participant and was provided uncurated.

The CDR3 goes from the cysteine to the phenylalanine over 15 residues. The read is trimmed to its CDR3 DNA, 45 bases read in frame from base 1. V is pruned by 0 bases and J by 9 bases, leaving 5 bases of the junction without a gene match. In the germline V gene, CDR1 corresponds to SGHTA and CDR2 to FQGNSA. TCRbeta CDR3 regions were amplified from genomic DNA using the immunoSEQ Assay, a bias-controlled multiplex PCR. The original pipeline was this. The number of nucleated cells in each sample was estimated from the amplification of reference gene primers within the assay. To quantify the absolute abundance of each unique TCRbeta CDR3 rearrangement, sequence reads were collapsed and filtered. For each sample, productive Simpson clonality was calculated as the square root of Simpson's diversity index across productive rearrangements. TCRdb obtained this table from immuneACCESS and retained in-frame rearrangements with V and J assigned. These tables miss some clones; where compared with another copy, unresolved V genes account for less than half of the shortfall, and the remainder is unexplained. That table gives V, J and clone size, and the DNA gave D and trimming. Recorded for this sample are around 78,000 clones; over 80% of them occurred a single time. Over 15% of the sample is in the top ten clones.

Each collaborating institution followed its own protocols to collect whole blood in K2EDTA tubes. For TCRbeta analysis, collaborators shipped samples in one of three forms: frozen whole blood, isolated PBMCs, or DNA extracted from either of those sample types. The sequenced sample consisted of peripheral blood. This receptor was obtained from a human donor in a cohort sampled during active COVID-19. The chain is encoded by TRBV7-2 joined to TRBJ1-6; TRBD1 matches 7 bases in the middle. The DNA is as follows: TGTGCCAGCAGCTTAGCGACAGGGTTAGGTTCACCCCTCCACTTT. Translated, this gives CASSLATGLGSPLHF.